What follows are 4 T cell receptor beta chains derived from one specimen sequenced in a study of blood T cell repertoires in COVID-19. The repertoire was sequenced with immunoSEQ multiplex PCR; TCRdb's copy has only in-frame clones and lacks some. Of around 230,000 clones listed, approximately 83% are singletons. The sequenced material came from peripheral blood. The origin of the receptors is a woman older than 75 with acute or convalescent COVID-19.

V gene TRBV21-1 combines with J gene TRBJ1-1; whether TRBD1, the table's D call, matches the DNA was not checked. TRBV21-1 is classified as a pseudogene. This CDR3 is 12 amino acids long. CDR3 sequence: CAGGTGVVEAFF. CDR3 coding DNA: TGTGCCGGGGGGACAGGGGTGGTTGAAGCTTTCTTT.

The chain is built from TRBV27 and TRBJ2-7; a possible D gene is TRBD1 (5 bases). CDR3 length equals 13 residues. V gave up 9 bases and J gave up 6 bases, with 18 bases separating them. The germline V gene has CDR1 MNHEY and CDR2 SMNVEV (reference sequence). The CDR3: CASSGAHNPEQYF. The CDR3 bases are TGTGCCAGTAGTGGGGCACATAATCCCGAGCAGTACTTC.

The chain uses TRBV7-2 and TRBJ2-7, with D hard to call. The ends were cut back, 5 bases at V and 2 bases at J, with 4 bases in the middle. This CDR3 has 11 amino acids. Germline CDR1 is SGHTA and CDR2 is FQGNSA. CDR3 bases: TGTGCCAGCAGCCCCGCCTACGAGCAGTACTTC. Translation gives CASSPAYEQYF.

The chain couples TRBV5-1 to TRBJ2-3; 10 positions agree with TRBD1. From germline, CDR1 is SGHRS and CDR2 YFSETQ. The CDR3 covers 17 residues. V trimming: 3 bases; J trimming: 3 bases; junction bases outside the gene matches: 10. CDR3 in amino acids: CASSSHGTGVGTDTQYF. CDR3 coding DNA: TGCGCCAGCAGCTCCCACGGGACAGGGGTTGGGACAGATACGCAGTATTTT.